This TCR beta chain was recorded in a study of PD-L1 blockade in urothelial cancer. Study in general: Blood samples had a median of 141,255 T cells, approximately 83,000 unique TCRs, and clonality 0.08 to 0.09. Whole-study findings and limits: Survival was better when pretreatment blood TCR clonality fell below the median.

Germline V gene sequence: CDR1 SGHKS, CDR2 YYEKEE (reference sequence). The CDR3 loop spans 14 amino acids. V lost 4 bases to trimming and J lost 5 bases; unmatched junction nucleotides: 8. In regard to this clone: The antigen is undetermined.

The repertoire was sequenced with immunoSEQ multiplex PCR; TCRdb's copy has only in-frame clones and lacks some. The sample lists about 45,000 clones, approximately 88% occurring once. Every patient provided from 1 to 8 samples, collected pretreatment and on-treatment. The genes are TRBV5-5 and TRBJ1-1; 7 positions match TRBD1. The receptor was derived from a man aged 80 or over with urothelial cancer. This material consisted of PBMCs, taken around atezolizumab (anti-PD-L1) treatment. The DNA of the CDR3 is TGTGCCAGCAGCGCAAGGGGGCGAAAAACTGAAGCTTTCTTT. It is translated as CASSARGRKTEAFF.